This T cell receptor (beta chain) was observed in a study of blood T cell repertoires in COVID-19. This CDR3 has 15 residues. Germline lookup yields CDR1 SNHLY and CDR2 FYNNEI. V was clipped by 6 bases and J by 1 base; unmatched bases: 2. Profiled with immunoSEQ multiplex PCR; TCRdb holds only in-frame clones, not every one. This sample yields about 270,000 clones, of which around 90% are seen a single time; over 2% belongs to the top ten. The cohort comprised adults aged roughly 18 to 95 years residing in about two dozen US areas. The chain employs TRBV2 and TRBJ2-2; 10 bases align to TRBD2. The sequence was collected from a woman in her thirties or forties with acute COVID-19. Sequencing was performed on PBMCs or T cells enriched from blood (not recorded which). The DNA of the CDR3 is TGTGCCAGCAGCCGACTAGCGGGGAACACCGGGGAGCTGTTTTTT. This codes for CASSRLAGNTGELFF. The full variable domain, with the rest looked up from reference TRBV2 and TRBJ2-2, is EPEVTQTPSHQVTQMGQEVILRCVPISNHLYFYWYRQILGQKVEFLVSFYNNEISEKSEIFDDQFSVERPDGSNFTLKIRSTKLEDSAMYFCASSRLAGNTGELFFGEGSRLTVL.